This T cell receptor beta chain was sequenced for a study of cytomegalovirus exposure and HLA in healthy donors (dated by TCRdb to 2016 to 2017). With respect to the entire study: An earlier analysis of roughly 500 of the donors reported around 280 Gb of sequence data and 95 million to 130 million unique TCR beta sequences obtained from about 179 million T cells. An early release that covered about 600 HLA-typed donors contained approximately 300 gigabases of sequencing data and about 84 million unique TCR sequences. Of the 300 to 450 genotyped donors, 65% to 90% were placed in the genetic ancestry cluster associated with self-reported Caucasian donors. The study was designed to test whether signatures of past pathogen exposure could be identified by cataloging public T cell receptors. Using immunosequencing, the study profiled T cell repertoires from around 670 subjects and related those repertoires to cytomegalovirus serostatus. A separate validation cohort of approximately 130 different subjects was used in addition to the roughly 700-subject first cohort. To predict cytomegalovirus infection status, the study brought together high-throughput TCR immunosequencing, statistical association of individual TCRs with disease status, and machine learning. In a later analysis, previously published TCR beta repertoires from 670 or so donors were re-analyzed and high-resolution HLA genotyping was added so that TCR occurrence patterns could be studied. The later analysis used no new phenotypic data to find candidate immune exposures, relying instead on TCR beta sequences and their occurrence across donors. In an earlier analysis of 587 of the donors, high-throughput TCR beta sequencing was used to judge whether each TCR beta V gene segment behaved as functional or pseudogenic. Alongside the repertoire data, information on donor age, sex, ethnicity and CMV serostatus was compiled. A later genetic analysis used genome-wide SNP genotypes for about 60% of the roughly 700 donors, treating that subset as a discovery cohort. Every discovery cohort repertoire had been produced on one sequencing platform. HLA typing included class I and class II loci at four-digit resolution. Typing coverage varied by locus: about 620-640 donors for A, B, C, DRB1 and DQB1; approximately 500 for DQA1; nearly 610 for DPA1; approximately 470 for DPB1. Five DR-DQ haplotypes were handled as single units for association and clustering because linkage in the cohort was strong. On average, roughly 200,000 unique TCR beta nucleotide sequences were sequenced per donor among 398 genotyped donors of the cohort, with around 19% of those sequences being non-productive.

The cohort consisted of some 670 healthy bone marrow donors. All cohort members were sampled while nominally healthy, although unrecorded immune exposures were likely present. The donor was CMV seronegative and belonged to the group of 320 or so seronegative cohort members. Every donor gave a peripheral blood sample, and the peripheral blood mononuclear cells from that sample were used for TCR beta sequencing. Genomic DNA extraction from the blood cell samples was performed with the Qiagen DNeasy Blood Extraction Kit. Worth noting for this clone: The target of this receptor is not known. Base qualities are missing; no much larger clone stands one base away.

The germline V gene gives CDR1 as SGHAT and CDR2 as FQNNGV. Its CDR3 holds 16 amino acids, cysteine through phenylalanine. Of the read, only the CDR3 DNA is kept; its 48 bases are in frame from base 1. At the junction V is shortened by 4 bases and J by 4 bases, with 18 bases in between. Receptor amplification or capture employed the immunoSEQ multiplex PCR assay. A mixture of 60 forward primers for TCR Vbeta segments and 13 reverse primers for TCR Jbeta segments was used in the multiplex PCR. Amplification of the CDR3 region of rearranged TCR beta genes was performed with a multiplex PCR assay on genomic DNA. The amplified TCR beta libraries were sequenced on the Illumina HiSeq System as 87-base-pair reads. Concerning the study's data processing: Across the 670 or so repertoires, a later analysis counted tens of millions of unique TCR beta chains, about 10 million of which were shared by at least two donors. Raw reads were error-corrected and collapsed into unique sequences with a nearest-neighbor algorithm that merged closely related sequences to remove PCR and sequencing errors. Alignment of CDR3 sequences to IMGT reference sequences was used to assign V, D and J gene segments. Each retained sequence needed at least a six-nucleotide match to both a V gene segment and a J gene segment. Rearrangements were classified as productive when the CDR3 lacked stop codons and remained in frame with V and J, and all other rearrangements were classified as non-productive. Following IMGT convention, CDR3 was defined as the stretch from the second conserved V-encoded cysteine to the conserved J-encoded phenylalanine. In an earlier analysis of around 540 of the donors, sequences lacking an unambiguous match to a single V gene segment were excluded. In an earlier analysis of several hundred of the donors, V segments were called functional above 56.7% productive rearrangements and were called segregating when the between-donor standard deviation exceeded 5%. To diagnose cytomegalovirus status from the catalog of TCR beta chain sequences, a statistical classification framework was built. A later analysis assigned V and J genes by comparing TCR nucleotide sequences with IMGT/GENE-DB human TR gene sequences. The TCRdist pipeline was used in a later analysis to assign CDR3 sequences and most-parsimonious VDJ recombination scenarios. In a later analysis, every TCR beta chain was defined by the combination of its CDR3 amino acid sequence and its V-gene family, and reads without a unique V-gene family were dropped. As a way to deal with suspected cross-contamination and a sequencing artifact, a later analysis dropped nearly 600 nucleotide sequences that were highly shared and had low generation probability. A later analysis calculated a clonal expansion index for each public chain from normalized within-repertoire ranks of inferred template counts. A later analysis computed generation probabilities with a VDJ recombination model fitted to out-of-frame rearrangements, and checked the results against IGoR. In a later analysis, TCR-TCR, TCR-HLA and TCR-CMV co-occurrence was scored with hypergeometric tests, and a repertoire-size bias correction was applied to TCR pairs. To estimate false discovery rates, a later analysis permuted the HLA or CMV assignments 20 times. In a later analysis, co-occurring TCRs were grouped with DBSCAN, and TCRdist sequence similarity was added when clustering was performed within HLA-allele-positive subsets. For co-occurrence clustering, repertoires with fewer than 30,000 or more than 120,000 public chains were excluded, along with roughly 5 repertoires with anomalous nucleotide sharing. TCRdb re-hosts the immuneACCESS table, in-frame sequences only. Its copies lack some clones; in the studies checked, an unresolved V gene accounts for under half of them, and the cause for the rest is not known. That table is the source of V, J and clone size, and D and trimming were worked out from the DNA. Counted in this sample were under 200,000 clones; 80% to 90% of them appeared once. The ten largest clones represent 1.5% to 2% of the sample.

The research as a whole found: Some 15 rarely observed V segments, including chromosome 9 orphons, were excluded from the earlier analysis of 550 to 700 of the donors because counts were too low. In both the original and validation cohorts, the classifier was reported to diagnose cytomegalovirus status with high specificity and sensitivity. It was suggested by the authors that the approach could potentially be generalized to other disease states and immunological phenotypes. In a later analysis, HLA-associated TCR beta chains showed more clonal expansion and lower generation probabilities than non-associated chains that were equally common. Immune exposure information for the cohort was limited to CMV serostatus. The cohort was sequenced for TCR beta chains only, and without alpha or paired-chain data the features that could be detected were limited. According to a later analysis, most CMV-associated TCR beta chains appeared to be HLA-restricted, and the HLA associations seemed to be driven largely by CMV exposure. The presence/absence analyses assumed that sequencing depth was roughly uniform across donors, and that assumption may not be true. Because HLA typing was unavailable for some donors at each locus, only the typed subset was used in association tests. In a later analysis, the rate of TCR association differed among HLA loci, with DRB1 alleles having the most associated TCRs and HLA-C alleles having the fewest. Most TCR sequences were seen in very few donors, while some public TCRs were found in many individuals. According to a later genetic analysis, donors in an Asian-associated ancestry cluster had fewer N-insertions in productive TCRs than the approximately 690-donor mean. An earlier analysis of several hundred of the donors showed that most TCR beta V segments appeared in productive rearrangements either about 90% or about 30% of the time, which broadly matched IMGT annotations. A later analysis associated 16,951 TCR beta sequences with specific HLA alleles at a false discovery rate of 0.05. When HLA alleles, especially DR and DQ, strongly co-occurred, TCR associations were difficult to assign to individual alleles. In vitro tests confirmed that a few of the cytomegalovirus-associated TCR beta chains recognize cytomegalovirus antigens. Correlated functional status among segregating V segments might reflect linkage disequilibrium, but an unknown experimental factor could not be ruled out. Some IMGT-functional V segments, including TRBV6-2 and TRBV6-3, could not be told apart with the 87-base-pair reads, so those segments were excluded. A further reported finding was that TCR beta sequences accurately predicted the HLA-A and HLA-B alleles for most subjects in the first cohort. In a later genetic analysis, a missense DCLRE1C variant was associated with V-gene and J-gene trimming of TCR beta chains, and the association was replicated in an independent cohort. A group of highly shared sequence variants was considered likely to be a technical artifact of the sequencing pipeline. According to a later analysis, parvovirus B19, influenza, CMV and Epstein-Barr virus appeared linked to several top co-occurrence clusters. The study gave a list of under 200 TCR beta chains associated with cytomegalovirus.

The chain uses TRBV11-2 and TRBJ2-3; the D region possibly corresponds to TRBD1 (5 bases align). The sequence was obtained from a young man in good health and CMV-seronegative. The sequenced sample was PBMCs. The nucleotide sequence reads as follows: TGTGCCAGCAGCTCAACCGACAGTTTAGGGGCAGATACGCAGTATTTT. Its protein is CASSSTDSLGADTQYF.